The sequence of this TCR beta chain was determined in a study of PD-1 blockade in classical Hodgkin lymphoma. The study, taken as a whole, reports: While CD8+ TCR diversity did not rise significantly by C4D1, CD4+ TCR diversity did. Nothing has yet pinned down what causes the repertoire differences, possibly disease activity or prior therapy. Newly diagnosed patients had diversity similar to the baseline diversity of complete responders.

Details on this clone: No antigen is known for it.

Time point noted: cycle 4 day 1 (C4D1), after 5 to 7 weeks of nivolumab. Each of the patients experienced relapse following autologous stem cell transplantation, and their brentuximab vedotin exposure differed. The CDR3 has 16 residues. Per germline, CDR1 SGHRS and CDR2 YFSETQ. Trimming stripped 7 bases from V and 4 bases from J, with 23 bases between. Libraries were prepared by immunoSEQ multiplex PCR; TCRdb keeps only in-frame clonotypes and omits some of them. Of 90,000 to 140,000 clones listed, approximately 89% are singletons. The sample in question was peripheral blood mononuclear cells (PBMCs), obtained before the fourth cycle of nivolumab. This clonotype was sampled from a human donor with classical Hodgkin lymphoma. V usage is TRBV5-1 and J usage is TRBJ1-2; D is possibly TRBD1 (5 bases). The CDR3 loop reads CASFQGPREKGYGYTF. The CDR3 DNA reads TGCGCCAGCTTTCAGGGCCCCCGCGAAAAGGGCTATGGCTACACCTTC.